These T cell receptor beta chains were read from a single sample in a study of molecular identifiers for immune sequencing clone quantification. TCRdb processed the PCR reads anew with MiXCR; each CDR3 protein has one entry. Of approximately 630,000 distinct CDR3 sequences in the sample, about 25% are singletons; the top ten hold about 0.84%. The material sequenced was naive CD8+ T cells from blood, with Jurkat cell RNA spiked in. The receptor source for this set is a human donor in good health. Some libraries in this study had Jurkat cell RNA spiked in. The CDR3 runs from the conserved cysteine through the conserved F or W. The order of the fields is D gene, J gene, V gene, CDR3 protein. A D gene is named only where the DNA matches it firmly.

-	TRBJ1-1	TRBV28	CASTTGWENTETFF
-	TRBJ2-5	TRBV7-9	CASSLEGATYQETQYF
-	TRBJ1-1	TRBV20-1	CSSQPGDTEAFF
TRBD1	TRBJ2-3	TRBV11-2	CASSLDRTGGFVKTTDTQYF
TRBD2	TRBJ2-1	TRBV2	CASNGAGPFNEQFF
TRBD1	TRBJ2-7	TRBV7-6	CASSLGTETYEQYF
-	TRBJ2-7	TRBV28	CASSLGGWGADYEQYF
-	TRBJ2-1	TRBV20-1	CSASWGNEQFF
-	TRBJ2-2	TRBV12-5	CASGLVSAGELFF
-	TRBJ2-7	TRBV5-5	CASSLAGQVLDEQYF
-	TRBJ1-1	TRBV5-3	CASSLERARGEAFF
TRBD2	TRBJ2-3	TRBV11-2	CASRYLSGGATDTQYF
-	TRBJ2-7	TRBV29-1	CSVEAAGDYGQYF
-	TRBJ1-6	TRBV2	CASSARWGNNSPLHF
TRBD1	TRBJ1-2	TRBV5-4	CASSWATGEGSYGYTF